This T cell receptor beta chain was recovered during a study of T cell responses to AZD1222 COVID-19 vaccine. For this clone: Its antigen remains unidentified.

The protocol was immunoSEQ multiplex PCR, while the TCRdb copy is restricted to in-frame clones and leaves out a portion. The sample includes 120,000 or so clones, roughly nine tenths of them seen just once. CDR3 length equals 14 residues. Trimming shortened V by 1 base and J by 4 bases, and 10 bases separated the two germline ends. The germline gives CDR1 MNHEY, CDR2 SMNVEV (reference sequence). Regarding the study as a whole: As reported, nearly half of all spike-specific TCRs target variant regions that are unmutated.

V usage is TRBV27 and J usage is TRBJ2-5; no clear D gene. The clonotype was recovered from an adult in good health. This sample comprised peripheral blood, obtained on day 0 of AZD1222 vaccination. The CDR3 DNA sequence: TGTGCCAGCAGTTTATATTTCGGTCCAGAGACCCAGTACTTC. This gives the protein CASSLYFGPETQYF.